This T cell receptor beta chain was observed in a study of response to subunit inactivated influenza vaccine. Each CDR3 protein gets one entry after TCRdb re-called the RT-PCR reads with MiXCR. The table records around 790,000 distinct CDR3 sequences, less than 25% of them present only once. The receptor's source is a man aged 50-59 years who received an inactivated influenza vaccine. Sequenced material: PBMCs from blood, taken 5 to 6 days after vaccination.

The CDR3 protein is CASGLGSGNTEAFF. The CDR3 coding sequence is TGTGCCAGCGGTCTAGGTAGCGGAAACACTGAAGCTTTCTTT. The chain joins TRBV2 to TRBJ1-1, with D unclear. Germline V gene data show CDR1 as SNHLY and CDR2 as FYNNEI. Deletions cut 8 bases from V and 2 bases from J, with 15 bases between. The CDR3 is made up of 14 amino acids.